The clone carrying this TCR beta chain was seen a few times. V was trimmed by 0 bases and J by 6 bases, leaving 19 bases between them. The CDR3 consists of 17 residues. Germline V gene lookup returns CDR1 SGHRS and CDR2 YFSETQ. TCRdb re-analysed the RT-PCR reads in MiXCR, keeping a single row per CDR3 protein. This sample has 500,000 to 600,000 distinct CDR3 sequences, with roughly 12% found just once. This sample was included in a study of response to subunit inactivated influenza vaccine. These data are also associated with another study on T cells expressing NK-cell markers. Per that study: Libraries used 5'RACE template switching adding universal primer site and UMIs. Serological testing identified seven of the eight sequenced donors as HCMV-seropositive and one as seronegative. A range of 1.0-7.0% of CD8+ T cells consisted of dominant NKG2C+ clonotypes in several donors.

The chain employs TRBV5-1 and TRBJ2-1; D not certain. Sequenced here: PBMCs from blood, sampled on the day of vaccination. This receptor was taken from a man aged 45-60 years who received an inactivated influenza vaccine. The CDR3 nucleotides are TGCGCCAGCAGCTTGGCCAATCGGAAAAGTTCTAGCAATGAGCAGTTCTTC. Translation gives CASSLANRKSSSNEQFF.